This is a list of T cell receptor beta chains from one sample in a study of OX40 agonist ivuxolimab in advanced cancers. Produced via immunoSEQ multiplex PCR; TCRdb's table is partial and in-frame only. The sample includes 55,000 to 60,000 clones, around four fifths of them seen just once. The sequenced sample was CD4+ or CD8+ T cells sorted from blood, obtained in a trial of the OX40 agonist ivuxolimab. The receptors were sampled from an adult with an advanced solid tumor such as melanoma, head and neck, liver or kidney cancer. The CDR3 runs from the conserved cysteine through the conserved F or W. A D gene is named only where the DNA matches it firmly. A clone size is listed for some rows: how often the clone was seen (once, few, many), or a class if it is expanded.

>14|few|-|TRBV5-1|TRBJ1-1
TGCGCCAGCAGCTTGGCAGGCATGAACACTGAAGCTTTCTTT
CASSLAGMNTEAFF
>12|-|-|TRBV29-1|TRBJ2-7
TGCAGCGTTGCCCAGGGCACCTACGAGCAGTACTTC
CSVAQGTYEQYF
>14|-|TRBD1|TRBV29-1|TRBJ1-1
TGCAGCGGCCGGGACAGGGGAGGGAACACTGAAGCTTTCTTT
CSGRDRGGNTEAFF
>15|-|TRBD2|TRBV11-2|TRBJ2-7
TGTGCCAGCAGCTTAGATCGGGGGGTGGCCTACGAGCAGTACTTC
CASSLDRGVAYEQYF
>13|-|-|TRBV5-1|TRBJ1-1
TGCGCCAGCAGCCCTGGAGGGGGGAGAGGGACTTTCTTT
CASSPGGGRGTFF
>13|-|-|TRBV19|TRBJ1-1
TGTGCCAGTAGTATAAGGGAGTACACTGAAGCTTTCTTT
CASSIREYTEAFF
>14|-|-|TRBV6-5|TRBJ1-1
TGTGCCAGCAGTCTGGAGGGGCGAAACACTGAAGCTTTCTTT
CASSLEGRNTEAFF
>12|-|-|TRBV10-2|TRBJ2-2
TGCGCCAGCAGCCAGGGAACCGGGGAGCTGTTTTTT
CASSQGTGELFF
>13|-|-|TRBV5-1|TRBJ2-2
TGCGCCAGCAGCTTGGAAGGGGCCGGGGAGCTGTTTTTT
CASSLEGAGELFF
>16|-|TRBD1|TRBV5-1|TRBJ2-3
TGCGCCAGCAGCTTGAGAGGGGGCAGTAGCACAGATACGCAGTATTTT
CASSLRGGSSTDTQYF
>17|-|-|TRBV5-8|TRBJ1-1
TGTGCCAGCAGCTTGTACGGGGGCGCGGTGGTTAACACTGAAGCTTTCTTT
CASSLYGGAVVNTEAFF